Listed here is a single TCR beta chain. Its antigen is currently unknown. The source material, RNA transcripts, was used to amplify TCR beta CDR3 regions. HTBI primers drove first-round RT-PCR of the TCR CDR3. Each CDR3 protein gets one entry after TCRdb re-called the multiplex PCR reads with MiXCR. The data hold about 340,000 distinct CDR3 sequences, with 15% to 20% observed a single time. The germline V gene has CDR1 SEHNR and CDR2 FQNEAQ (reference sequence). This CDR3 is built from 12 residues. The V and J ends lost 8 bases and 4 bases, in that order; junction bases with no gene match: 4. The data were taken from a study of T cells in Graves' hyperthyroidism and ophthalmopathy. Notes on the study in general: Through a model of 13 V-J features, ophthalmopathy was separated from stable hyperthyroidism.

Hyperthyroidism in the patients, aged 18 to 65, was newly diagnosed and under 2 months in duration. Lactation, pregnancy, other autoimmune disease or uncontrolled infection led to exclusion of patients. The sequence was collected from a woman between 50 and 59 years old with Graves' hyperthyroidism. The sequenced sample consisted of blood. V usage is TRBV7-9 and J usage is TRBJ1-1, with 7 positions matching TRBD1. The CDR3 sequence is CASAGTATEAFF. CDR3 sequence (DNA): TGTGCCAGCGCTGGGACAGCCACTGAAGCTTTCTTT.